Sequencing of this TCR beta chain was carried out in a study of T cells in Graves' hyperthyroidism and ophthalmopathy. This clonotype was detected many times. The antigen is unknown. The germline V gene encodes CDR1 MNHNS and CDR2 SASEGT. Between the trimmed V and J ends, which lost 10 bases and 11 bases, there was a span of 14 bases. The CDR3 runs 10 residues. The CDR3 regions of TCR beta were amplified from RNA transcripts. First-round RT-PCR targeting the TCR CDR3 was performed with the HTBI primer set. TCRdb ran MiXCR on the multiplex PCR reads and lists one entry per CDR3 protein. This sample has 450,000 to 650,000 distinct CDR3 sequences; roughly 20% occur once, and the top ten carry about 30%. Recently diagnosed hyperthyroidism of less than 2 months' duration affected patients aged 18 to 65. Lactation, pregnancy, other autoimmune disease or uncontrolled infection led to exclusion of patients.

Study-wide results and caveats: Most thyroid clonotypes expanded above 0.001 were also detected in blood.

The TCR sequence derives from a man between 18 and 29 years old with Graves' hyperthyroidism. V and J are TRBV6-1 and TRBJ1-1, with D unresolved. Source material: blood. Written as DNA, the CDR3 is TGTGCCACGATGTCGCTGATGGCTTTCTTT. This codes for CATMSLMAFF.